Given below is one TCR beta chain in context. The data stem from a study of CD8 T cells in Susac syndrome. CD8+ and CD4+ T cells from blood underwent TCR beta sequencing. Included as multiple sclerosis controls were treatment-naive patients who had stable or active relapsing-remitting disease. TEMRA cells were FACS-enriched, and CD8+ and CD4+ T cells were isolated negatively. The CDR3 has 15 residues. Germline CDR1 is GTSNPN and CDR2 is SVGIG (reference sequence). V lost 3 bases to trimming and J lost 6 bases; unmatched junction nucleotides: 8. An amount of RNA that ranged from roughly 0.45 to 1 ug was reverse transcribed with random hexamers. An immunoSEQ multiplex PCR generated amplified TCR beta CDR3 products spanning 54 Vbeta and 13 Jbeta. TCRdb ran MiXCR on the immunoSEQ multiplex PCR reads and lists one entry per CDR3 protein. The table has about 140,000 distinct CDR3 sequences, 95% seen once; the top ten hold 0.11%.

This sequence was found in a human donor with multiple sclerosis. The chain combines TRBV30 with TRBJ2-2, with TRBD1 matching 9 bases. The sequenced sample consisted of CD4+ T cells from PBMCs. The CDR3 protein is CAWSTGTGRAGELFF. The CDR3 DNA reads TGTGCCTGGAGCACCGGGACAGGGAGGGCCGGGGAGCTGTTTTTT.